Following are 25 T cell receptor beta chains from one sample sequenced in a study of identical twins. TCRdb processed the 5' RACE reads anew with MiXCR; each CDR3 protein has one entry. The data show 300,000 to 350,000 distinct CDR3 sequences, over 9% seen once. The sample was also reused in another study, on yellow fever vaccine responses in identical twins.

Sequenced sample: CD8+ T cells sorted from blood. The receptors stem from a woman younger than 30 in good health.

The table lists this clonotype with a few counts. This chain joins TRBV4-1 and TRBJ2-1, with 9 bases matching TRBD1. This CDR3 has 15 amino acids. Germline loops: CDR1 MGHRA, CDR2 YSYEKL. V lost 1 base to trimming and J lost 9 bases; unmatched junction nucleotides: 7. In DNA form, the CDR3 reads TGCGCCAGCAGCCAAGTAGGACAGGGGACGGGTGAGCAGTTCTTC. This translates into CASSQVGQGTGEQFF.

V and J are TRBV28 and TRBJ2-7, with D possibly TRBD1 on 6 matching bases. The CDR3 runs to 15 residues. CDR1 MDHEN and CDR2 SYDVKM come from the germline V gene. V was pared by 5 bases and J by 1 base, with 15 bases between. This CDR3 is CASSGGGTYSYEQYF. The CDR3 DNA is TGTGCCAGCAGTGGGGGTGGGACATATTCCTACGAGCAGTACTTC.

This clonotype was observed a handful of times. The chain recombines TRBV11-1 with TRBJ1-2; TRBD1 matches at 10 bases. Looked up from germline, CDR1 is SGHAT and CDR2 is FQDESV (reference sequence). Trimming took 5 bases from V and 2 from J; bases not matched to a gene: 20. The CDR3 totals 20 residues. CDR3 sequence reads: CASSPIVLGTGANQNYGYTF. The CDR3 DNA is TGTGCCAGCAGCCCCATTGTACTGGGGACAGGGGCGAATCAGAACTATGGCTACACCTTC.

In this sample, this clonotype turned up a few times. J is TRBJ2-1 and V is TRBV5-1, with 8 nucleotides matching TRBD2. Germline CDR1 SGHRS, CDR2 YFSETQ. The junction had 12 bases not matched to a gene; V was cut back by 4 bases and J by 6 bases. CDR3 length: 16 residues. The CDR3 DNA sequence: TGCGCCAGCAGCCCCTTAAGCGGGGGTCAACCCAATGAGCAGTTCTTC. As protein: CASSPLSGGQPNEQFF. Complete variable domain (other parts from reference TRBV5-1 and TRBJ2-1): KAGVTQTPRYLIKTRGQQVTLSCSPISGHRSVSWYQQTPGQGLQFLFEYFSETQRNKGNFPGRFSGRQFSNSRSEMNVSTLELGDSALYLCASSPLSGGQPNEQFFGPGTRLTVL.

The chain links TRBV11-2 to TRBJ2-5, with D hard to call. CDR1 and CDR2 from the germline V gene are SGHAT and FQNNGV. The CDR3 length is 13 residues. V lost 1 base and J 5 bases, leaving 8 bases between the germline ends. In DNA form, the CDR3 reads TGTGCCAGCAGCTTAGTAGGGTACGAGACCCAGTACTTC. Protein: CASSLVGYETQYF.

This clonotype came up a few times. This CDR3 reads CASSTFRDRGGTGELFF. CDR3 bases: TGTGCCAGCAGTACCTTCCGGGACCGCGGGGGTACCGGGGAGCTGTTTTTT. The V and J genes are TRBV27 and TRBJ2-2, with 7 positions matching TRBD2. V lost 5 bases, J lost 5 bases, and 14 bases stayed unmatched. The CDR3 consists of 17 residues. CDR1 is MNHEY, CDR2 SMNVEV, per germline (reference sequence).

This clonotype was detected many times. The rearrangement uses TRBV6-4 and TRBJ2-1; 10 bases map to TRBD2. The length of the CDR3 is 15 residues. V lost 6 bases and J lost 4; bases outside the gene matches: 6. Germline assignment: CDR1 MRHNA and CDR2 SNTAGT. The CDR3 DNA follows: TGTGCCAGCAGCCAGCTAGCGGGAGAATACAATGAGCAGTTCTTC. It translates to CASSQLAGEYNEQFF.

This clonotype was counted between two and nine times. V and J are TRBV12-3 or TRBV12-4 and TRBJ1-2, with D unclear. The CDR3 covers 15 residues. Between the trimmed V and J ends, which lost 2 bases and 5 bases, there was a span of 15 bases. The CDR3 region has the DNA TGTGCCAGCAGTTTAACCCCCGGGGTTGGGTATGGCTACACCTTC. This sequence encodes CASSLTPGVGYGYTF.

This clonotype has at least ten counts. The chain combines TRBV7-9 with TRBJ2-7; 7 nucleotides align to TRBD1. The CDR3 contains 15 residues. Trimming removed 4 bases from V and 0 bases from J; junction bases left unmatched: 6. Germline CDR1 is SEHNR and CDR2 is FQNEAQ (reference sequence). The CDR3 loop reads CASSSPGQSSYEQYF. CDR3 DNA: TGTGCCAGCAGCTCCCCGGGACAGAGCTCCTACGAGCAGTACTTC.

Concerning this clonotype: A much larger clone lies one base from this, so it may be a read error. The chain recombines TRBV7-8 with TRBJ2-3, with D perhaps given as TRBD1 or TRBD2 (5 bases each). CDR1 and CDR2 from the germline V gene are SGHVS and FQNEAQ. The CDR3 extends over 17 amino acids. V was pared by 1 base and J by 3 bases, with 17 bases between. The CDR3 reads CASSLGIGGVLTDTQYF. CDR3 DNA sequence: TGTGCCAGCAGCTTAGGAATTGGGGGAGTCCTGACAGATACGCAGTATTTT.

This clonotype was found a few times. The J gene is TRBJ2-7, the V gene TRBV27; D is perhaps TRBD2 (5 bases). V was shortened by 6 bases and J by 4 bases, with 10 bases between the two germline ends. CDR1 and CDR2 (germline): MNHEY, SMNVEV (reference sequence). CDR3 length: 12 amino acids. The CDR3 protein is CASSESGYEQYF. The CDR3 region has the DNA TGTGCCAGCAGCGAAAGCGGATACGAGCAGTACTTC.

This clonotype was counted only a few times. This rearrangement joins TRBV6-1 to TRBJ2-7; TRBD1 matches at 9 bases. CDR1 MNHNS and CDR2 SASEGT come from the germline V gene. J gave up 1 base and V 2 bases, and 6 bases lay outside the gene matches. The CDR3 is made up of 16 amino acids. The CDR3 region is CASSERDRGMSYEQYV. CDR3 in DNA: TGTGCCAGCAGTGAAAGAGACAGGGGGATGTCCTACGAGCAGTACGTC.

This chain uses TRBV27 with TRBJ2-1; D remains unclear. Germline CDR1 MNHEY, CDR2 SMNVEV (reference sequence). V was pared by 2 bases and J by 0 bases, with 5 bases between. The CDR3 runs to 14 residues. CDR3 sequence (DNA): TGTGCCAGCAGTTTAGGGTACTCCTACAATGAGCAGTTCTTC. Translating gives CASSLGYSYNEQFF.

This clonotype has at least ten counts. V gene TRBV28 combines with J gene TRBJ1-1; tentatively, D is TRBD1 (5 bases). Germline CDR1 reads MDHEN; CDR2 reads SYDVKM. Trimming took 6 bases from V and 8 from J, leaving 13 bases between them. The CDR3 is 12 amino acids. In DNA form, the CDR3 reads TGTGCCAGCAGCCCTGGGGCGGTAGAAGCTTTCTTT. It encodes CASSPGAVEAFF.

This clonotype was observed at least ten times. V gene TRBV20-1 combines with J gene TRBJ2-1; D perhaps matches TRBD1 (6 bases). Germline values: CDR1 DFQATT, CDR2 SNEGSKA (reference sequence). V gave up 6 bases and J gave up 7 bases, with 7 bases separating them. CDR3 length: 10 residues. The CDR3 sequence: CSADRNEQFF. CDR3 nucleotide sequence: TGCAGTGCAGACAGGAATGAGCAGTTCTTC.

This clonotype came up a few times. The chain couples TRBV11-2 to TRBJ2-7, with D perhaps TRBD1 (7 bases). The germline V gene has CDR1 SGHAT and CDR2 FQNNGV. The CDR3 is 17 amino acids. V was shortened by 6 bases and J by 4 bases, with 25 bases between the two germline ends. The CDR3 sequence: CASREGEAGTVLYEQYF. CDR3 coding DNA: TGTGCCAGCAGAGAGGGGGAGGCTGGGACAGTTCTGTACGAGCAGTACTTC.

This clonotype was observed a handful of times. This rearrangement joins TRBV12-3 or TRBV12-4 to TRBJ2-1; 9 positions agree with TRBD2. The V and J ends lost 3 bases and 12 bases, in that order; junction bases with no gene match: 6. The CDR3 has 13 amino acids. As DNA, the CDR3 is TGTGCCAGCAGTTTTCGCGGGGGGGCCTGGCAGTTCTTC. This sequence encodes CASSFRGGAWQFF.

CDR3 region: CASSLGGGKPQHF. CDR3 DNA sequence: TGTGCCAGCAGTTTAGGGGGGGGGAAGCCCCAGCATTTT. The chain carries TRBV28 and TRBJ1-5; possible D gene TRBD1, 5 bases. This CDR3 comprises 13 residues. V gave up 2 bases and J gave up 8 bases, with 10 bases separating them. Per the germline V gene, CDR1 is MDHEN and CDR2 is SYDVKM.

This clonotype was detected only a few times. This chain uses TRBV27 with TRBJ1-5; D is undetermined. The germline V gene has CDR1 MNHEY and CDR2 SMNVEV (reference sequence). V was trimmed by 5 bases and J by 4 bases, leaving 6 bases between them. The CDR3 extends over 12 amino acids. CDR3 in DNA: TGTGCCAGCAGTACACTAAATCAGCCCCAGCATTTT. It encodes CASSTLNQPQHF.

As regards this clonotype: Germline and junction disagree at one end, which may indicate a read error. The J gene is TRBJ2-1, the V gene TRBV4-1; maybe TRBD1 (5 bases). Looked up from germline, CDR1 is MGHRA and CDR2 is YSYEKL. CDR3 length equals 12 residues. This CDR3 is CSSSQGDGEQFF. The CDR3 bases are TGCTCCAGCAGCCAAGGGGATGGCGAGCAGTTCTTC.

This clonotype was counted a few times. This chain connects TRBV11-3 to TRBJ2-1, with TRBD2 identical over 8 bases. The germline CDR1 and CDR2 sequences are SGHNT and YENEEA. The CDR3 spans 15 residues. J lost 8 bases, V lost 5 bases, and 11 bases had no gene match. The CDR3 is CASSGGGGRFYEQFF. The CDR3 DNA follows: TGTGCCAGCAGCGGGGGGGGCGGGAGGTTTTATGAGCAGTTCTTC.

This clonotype turned up a few times. V and J are TRBV20-1 and TRBJ1-6; D remains unclear. This CDR3 has 15 residues. V lost 3 bases, J lost 0 bases, and 9 bases lay in between. CDR1 and CDR2 (germline): DFQATT, SNEGSKA (reference sequence). Here the CDR3 reads CSASRESSYNSPLHF. CDR3 DNA sequence: TGCAGTGCTAGCAGAGAGAGCTCCTATAATTCACCCCTCCACTTT.

The chain links TRBV6-1 to TRBJ2-7; D might be TRBD2 (7 bases). Germline CDR1 and CDR2: MNHNS and SASEGT. Trimming took 11 bases from V and 5 from J, leaving 22 bases between them. The length of the CDR3 is 14 residues. In nucleotides, the CDR3 is TGTGCCGGGGGGGCGCGGGTACTAGATGACGAGCAGTACTTC. Its protein is CAGGARVLDDEQYF.

This chain connects TRBV4-1 to TRBJ2-1; D may be TRBD1 or TRBD2 (5 bases each). Trimming cost V 0 bases and J 8 bases, with 11 bases left between them. Germline-derived CDR1 and CDR2 are MGHRA and YSYEKL. This CDR3 spans 14 amino acids. The CDR3 loop reads CASSQEGLGDEQFF. The CDR3 DNA reads as TGCGCCAGCAGCCAAGAAGGCTTGGGGGATGAGCAGTTCTTC.

The chain uses TRBV20-1 and TRBJ2-5, with 9 bases matching TRBD1. The V segment lost 5 bases and the J segment 1 base; nucleotides outside the gene matches: 5. Per the germline V gene, CDR1 is DFQATT and CDR2 is SNEGSKA (reference sequence). The CDR3 is made up of 14 amino acids. The CDR3 loop reads CSAGGTGFQETQYF. The CDR3 region has the DNA TGCAGTGCTGGGGGGACAGGGTTCCAAGAGACCCAGTACTTC.